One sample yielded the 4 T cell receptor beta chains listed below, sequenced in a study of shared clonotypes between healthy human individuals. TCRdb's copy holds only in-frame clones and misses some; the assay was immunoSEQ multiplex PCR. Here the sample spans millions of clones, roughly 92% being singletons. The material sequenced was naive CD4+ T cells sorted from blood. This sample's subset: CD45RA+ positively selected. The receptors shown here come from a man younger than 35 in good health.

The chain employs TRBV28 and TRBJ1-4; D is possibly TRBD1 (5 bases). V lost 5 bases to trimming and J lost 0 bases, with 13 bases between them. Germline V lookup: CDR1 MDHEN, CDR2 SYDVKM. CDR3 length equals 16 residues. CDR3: CASSARGGATNEKLFF. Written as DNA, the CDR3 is TGTGCCAGCAGTGCGCGTGGGGGTGCAACTAATGAAAAACTGTTTTTT.

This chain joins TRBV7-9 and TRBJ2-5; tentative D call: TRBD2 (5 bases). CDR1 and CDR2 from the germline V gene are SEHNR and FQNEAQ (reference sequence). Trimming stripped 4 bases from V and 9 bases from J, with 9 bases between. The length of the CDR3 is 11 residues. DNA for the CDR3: TGTGCCAGCAGCTCGGACTTGGCCCAGTACTTC. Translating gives CASSSDLAQYF.

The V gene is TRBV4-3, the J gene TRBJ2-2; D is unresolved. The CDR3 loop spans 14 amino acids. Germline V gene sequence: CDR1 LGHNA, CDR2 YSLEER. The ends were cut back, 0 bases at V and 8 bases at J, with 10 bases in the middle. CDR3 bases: TGCGCCAGCAGCCAAGAATACCTGGTAGGGGAGCTGTTTTTT. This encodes CASSQEYLVGELFF.

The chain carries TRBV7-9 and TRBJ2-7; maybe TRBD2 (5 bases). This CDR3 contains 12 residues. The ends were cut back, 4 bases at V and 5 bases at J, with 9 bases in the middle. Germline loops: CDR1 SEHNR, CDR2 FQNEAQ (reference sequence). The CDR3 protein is CASSSVGNEQYF. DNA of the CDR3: TGTGCCAGCAGCTCCGTCGGGAACGAGCAGTACTTC.